The 31 T cell receptor beta chains listed next were all sequenced from one sample in a study of T cell repertoires in cytomegalovirus infection. TCRdb reprocessed the reads via MiXCR and lists one record per CDR3 protein. Of around 430,000 distinct CDR3 sequences listed, about 39% are singletons. These receptors are not linked to any known antigen. This material consisted of cultured PBMCs, taken from culture after CMV antigen stimulation. These TCRs come from a human donor in good health (CMV status not recorded). Some clones in this sample may be carry-over from other donors' samples.

The gene calls are TRBV6-2 or TRBV6-3 and TRBJ2-2; possibly TRBD2 for D (6 bases). Trimming cost V 10 bases and J 3 bases, with 12 bases left between them. The CDR3 consists of 13 residues. Germline V lookup: CDR1 MNHEY, CDR2 SVGEGT. CDR3 sequence reads: CATLRGYTGELFF. The DNA of the CDR3 is TGTGCCACCCTACGGGGGTACACCGGGGAGCTGTTTTTT.

This clonotype was observed a handful of times. The rearrangement joins TRBV7-6 to TRBJ2-5; 8 nucleotides line up with TRBD1. Trimming removed 1 base from V and 5 bases from J; junction bases left unmatched: 9. Per the germline V gene, CDR1 is SGHVS and CDR2 is FNYEAQ. The CDR3 spans 16 residues. The CDR3, as DNA: TGTGCCAGCAGCTTAGGCGGGACAGGATGGGGGGAGACCCAGTACTTC. Protein product: CASSLGGTGWGETQYF.

This rearrangement joins TRBV4-1 to TRBJ1-6; unclear D gene. Germline V gene lookup returns CDR1 MGHRA and CDR2 YSYEKL. The CDR3 covers 16 residues. Trimming removed 3 bases at V and 9 bases at J, with 18 bases between. The CDR3 nucleotides are TGCGCCAGCAGCCAGTTATCGGGGTCCGGGGTTTCACCCCTCCACTTT. Translated: CASSQLSGSGVSPLHF.

The table lists this clonotype with many counts. V is TRBV7-2 and J is TRBJ1-4; D may be TRBD1 (5 bases). This CDR3 has 15 residues. The germline V gene encodes CDR1 SGHTA and CDR2 FQGNSA. V lost 4 bases, J lost 4 bases, and 13 bases lay in between. CDR3 sequence: CASSSGPGVNEKLFF. The CDR3 DNA sequence: TGTGCCAGCAGCTCGGGACCCGGAGTTAATGAAAAACTGTTTTTT.

CDR3 sequence: CASGQSSYEQYF. The CDR3, as DNA: TGTGCCAGCGGACAGTCCTCCTACGAGCAGTACTTC. V is TRBV11-2 and J is TRBJ2-7; TRBD1 might be the D (6 bases). V was shortened by 8 bases and J by 0 bases, with 8 bases between the two germline ends. This CDR3 is built from 12 residues. Germline V CDR1 and CDR2: SGHAT, FQNNGV. Complete variable domain (other parts from reference TRBV11-2 and TRBJ2-7): EAGVAQSPRYKIIEKRQSVAFWCNPISGHATLYWYQQILGQGPKLLIQFQNNGVVDDSQLPKDRFSAERLKGVDSTLKIQPAKLEDSAVYLCASGQSSYEQYFGPGTRLTVT.

This clonotype was detected a few times. The chain is built from TRBV27 and TRBJ2-3; D might be TRBD1 or TRBD2, each matching 6 bases. Germline CDR1 is MNHEY and CDR2 is SMNVEV (reference sequence). V was cut by 8 bases and J by 4 bases, with 16 bases left in between. This CDR3 region has 14 residues. CDR3 nucleotides: TGTGCCAGCGGAAGAGAGGGGGGACCAGATACGCAGTATTTT. Residues: CASGREGGPDTQYF.

The table lists this clonotype with a few counts. CDR3 sequence: CASSYPGQGASQETQYF. In DNA, the CDR3 is TGTGCCAGCAGTTATCCAGGACAGGGGGCGTCACAAGAGACCCAGTACTTC. The chain links TRBV6-9 to TRBJ2-5; TRBD1 matches 11 bases. Germline assignment: CDR1 MNHGY and CDR2 SVAAGI. V lost 2 bases, J lost 2 bases, and 7 bases stayed unmatched. The CDR3 covers 17 residues.

This clonotype was seen more than once but under ten times. The chain carries TRBV6-5 and TRBJ1-1; 9 positions agree with TRBD1. Unmatched junction bases numbered 4, after V lost 4 bases and J lost 1 base. This CDR3 has 15 amino acids. The germline V gene has CDR1 MNHEY and CDR2 SVGAGI. The CDR3: CASSSRTGANTEAFF. Here the CDR3 DNA reads TGTGCCAGCAGTTCGCGGACAGGGGCGAACACTGAAGCTTTCTTT.

The chain employs TRBV19 and TRBJ1-2; the D gene is possibly TRBD1 (5 bases). Deletions cut 5 bases from V and 12 bases from J, with 22 bases between. CDR1 and CDR2 (germline): LNHDA, SQIVND (reference sequence). This CDR3 spans 14 amino acids. Written as DNA, the CDR3 is TGTGCCAGTAGTCCGGGATACAGGTCTCAAAGGGACACCTTC. Protein: CASSPGYRSQRDTF.

The CDR3 bases are TGTGCCAGCAGCTTAAGACAGGGGGCGCGAACCGGGGAGCTGTTTTTT. Amino acid sequence: CASSLRQGARTGELFF. This rearrangement joins TRBV7-6 to TRBJ2-2, with TRBD1 identical over 10 bases. With 2 bases clipped from V and 5 bases from J, the junction kept 5 bases outside the gene matches. This CDR3 is built from 16 residues. Germline V gene lookup returns CDR1 SGHVS and CDR2 FNYEAQ. Full variable domain (outside the CDR3, taken from reference TRBV7-6 and TRBJ2-2): GAGVSQSPRYKVTKRGQDVALRCDPISGHVSLYWYRQALGQGPEFLTYFNYEAQQDKSGLPNDRFSAERPEGSISTLTIQRTEQRDSAMYRCASSLRQGARTGELFFGEGSRLTVL.

J is TRBJ2-3 and V is TRBV7-2; 11 bases map to TRBD2. J gave up 1 base and V 5 bases, and 14 bases lay outside the gene matches. Germline V CDR1 and CDR2: SGHTA, FQGNSA. This CDR3 spans 19 amino acids. CDR3 amino acids: CASSPRSSGGLLRTDTQYF. For the CDR3, the DNA is TGTGCCAGCAGCCCTCGTTCTAGCGGGGGGCTCCTACGCACAGATACGCAGTATTTT.

This sequence joins TRBV27 and TRBJ1-6, with 7 nucleotides matching TRBD1. Trimming took 6 bases from V and 10 from J; bases not matched to a gene: 9. Germline CDR1 reads MNHEY; CDR2 reads SMNVEV (reference sequence). CDR3 length: 14 residues. CDR3 DNA sequence: TGTGCCAGCAGAAAATGGGACAGTCAGTCACCCCTCCACTTT. Translating gives CASRKWDSQSPLHF.

V usage is TRBV7-2 and J usage is TRBJ1-4; D is perhaps TRBD1 (5 bases). This CDR3 has 14 residues. In germline, CDR1 is SGHTA, CDR2 FQGNSA. The V end was cut by 2 bases, the J end by 7 bases, with 11 bases between. For the CDR3, the DNA is TGTGCCAGCAGCTTATTAAGGGGCGGTGAAAAACTGTTTTTT. Encoded protein: CASSLLRGGEKLFF.

This clonotype was found a few times. This chain links TRBV7-8 with TRBJ2-5, with a weak D call TRBD2 (6 bases). Germline V gene data show CDR1 as SGHVS and CDR2 as FQNEAQ. The ends were cut back, 7 bases at V and 5 bases at J, with 29 bases in the middle. CDR3 length: 18 residues. The CDR3 DNA is TGTGCCAGCAACCCCTCGAAGAGGAGACTAGTCGGACGGGAGACCCAGTACTTC. Translating gives CASNPSKRRLVGRETQYF.

The chain is built from TRBV7-6 and TRBJ2-3; 8 bases match TRBD1. The CDR3 runs to 16 residues. Looked up from germline, CDR1 is SGHVS and CDR2 is FNYEAQ. V lost 5 bases to trimming and J lost 2 bases; unmatched junction nucleotides: 9. CDR3 in DNA: TGTGCCAGCAGCCCCCGAGGACAGGGCCTCACAGATACGCAGTATTTT. This gives the protein CASSPRGQGLTDTQYF. The entire variable domain, with the rest obtained from reference TRBV7-6 and TRBJ2-3, is as follows: GAGVSQSPRYKVTKRGQDVALRCDPISGHVSLYWYRQALGQGPEFLTYFNYEAQQDKSGLPNDRFSAERPEGSISTLTIQRTEQRDSAMYRCASSPRGQGLTDTQYFGPGTRLTVL.

The chain carries TRBV6-2 or TRBV6-3 and TRBJ2-1; TRBD1 matches at 7 bases. The V gene's germline CDR1 is MNHEY and CDR2 SVGEGT. J gave up 4 bases and V 2 bases, and 8 bases lay outside the gene matches. CDR3 length: 16 residues. The CDR3 DNA sequence: TGTGCCAGCAGTTACGATGGGACAGAAATATACAATGAGCAGTTCTTC. Translated, it gives CASSYDGTEIYNEQFF.

The genes are TRBV6-6 and TRBJ1-2; TRBD1 matches 7 bases. The V segment lost 5 bases and the J segment 6 bases; nucleotides outside the gene matches: 6. The germline V gene encodes CDR1 MNHNY and CDR2 SVGAGI (reference sequence). This CDR3 is built from 13 residues. CDR3 protein: CASSETGWDGYTF. The DNA for the CDR3 is TGTGCCAGCAGTGAGACAGGGTGGGATGGCTACACCTTC.

The chain couples TRBV28 to TRBJ2-5, with 8 nucleotides matching TRBD2. V shed 6 bases and J 4 bases; nucleotides not matched to a gene: 13. This CDR3 is 16 amino acids long. Germline values: CDR1 MDHEN, CDR2 SYDVKM. This CDR3 is CASRHGAGAGRETQYF. The CDR3 DNA reads as TGTGCCAGCAGGCATGGAGCGGGGGCTGGGAGAGAGACCCAGTACTTC.

In its sample, this clonotype was seen a few times. The V gene is TRBV12-5, the J gene TRBJ1-5; 12 bases match TRBD1. J was trimmed by 6 bases and V by 11 bases; bases with no gene match: 8. The CDR3 totals 14 residues. CDR1 and CDR2 from the germline V gene are LGHNT and FRNRAP. The CDR3 loop is CAGPGQGASQPQHF. The CDR3 bases are TGTGCTGGACCGGGACAGGGGGCTAGTCAGCCCCAGCATTTT.

The table lists this clonotype with a few counts. The chain carries TRBV7-2 and TRBJ1-1; D gene ambiguous. The V gene lost 5 bases and the J gene lost 5 bases, with 12 bases spanning the gap. Germline CDR1 SGHTA, CDR2 FQGNSA. This CDR3 region has 13 residues. In nucleotides, the CDR3 is TGTGCCAGCAGCCTCTCTCGGCGGACTGAAGCTTTCTTT. It codes for CASSLSRRTEAFF.

The CDR3 region has the DNA TGTGCCAGCAGCTTTACGTCTAGCGGGGGGGCCCGGGTGACCCAGTACTTC. Translation: CASSFTSSGGARVTQYF. The chain recombines TRBV11-2 with TRBJ2-5; 12 positions agree with TRBD2. Looked up from germline, CDR1 is SGHAT and CDR2 is FQNNGV. The junction had 12 bases not matched to a gene; V was cut back by 3 bases and J by 7 bases. The CDR3 runs to 17 residues.

This clonotype was seen just once. The V and J genes are TRBV19 and TRBJ2-1; 11 bases align to TRBD1. Germline V CDR1 and CDR2: LNHDA, SQIVND (reference sequence). V lost 8 bases and J lost 3; bases outside the gene matches: 3. The CDR3 length is 14 residues. The CDR3 DNA is TGTGCCAGTGGACAGGGGGCCAGCTACAATGAGCAGTTCTTC. It specifies CASGQGASYNEQFF.

The chain recombines TRBV6-5 with TRBJ2-3, with D hard to call. Germline V gene sequence: CDR1 MNHEY, CDR2 SVGAGI. V shed 0 bases and J shed 1 base, with 8 bases lying between them. This CDR3 is 15 amino acids long. DNA of the CDR3: TGTGCCAGCAGTTACTCGGCGACTGGCACAGATACGCAGTATTTT. Translation: CASSYSATGTDTQYF.

V gene TRBV2 combines with J gene TRBJ1-1; D not certain. Between the trimmed V and J ends, which lost 6 bases and 5 bases, there was a span of 13 bases. Germline assignment: CDR1 SNHLY and CDR2 FYNNEI. There are 13 residues in the CDR3. In nucleotides, the CDR3 is TGTGCCAGCAGCAATAGCGTGGGGACTGAAGCTTTCTTT. It yields the protein CASSNSVGTEAFF.

The chain employs TRBV4-3 and TRBJ2-3; no reliable D call. V lost 0 bases and J 4 bases, leaving 8 bases between the germline ends. Germline CDR1 LGHNA, CDR2 YSLEER. This CDR3 is built from 14 residues. CDR3 loop: CASSQEGISDTQYF. The CDR3 nucleotides are TGCGCCAGCAGCCAAGAAGGGATCTCAGATACGCAGTATTTT.

This chain links TRBV12-3 or TRBV12-4 with TRBJ2-1; TRBD2 is a possible D gene (5 bases). The CDR3 length is 14 residues. V dropped 6 bases and J dropped 16 bases, with 25 bases sitting between them. The CDR3 DNA reads TGTGCCAGCAGCCCCAGCCCCGGACTGGCCGCAATCTTCTTC. It is translated as CASSPSPGLAAIFF.

This CDR3 is CASSGDFTDTQYF. In DNA, the CDR3 is TGTGCCAGCAGTGGGGACTTCACAGATACGCAGTATTTT. This sequence joins TRBV12-3 or TRBV12-4 and TRBJ2-3, with D possibly being TRBD2 (6 bases). The CDR3 consists of 13 residues. V lost 5 bases to trimming and J lost 2 bases, with 8 bases between them.

This sequence joins TRBV10-3 and TRBJ1-6; 7 bases fit TRBD1. Germline assignment: CDR1 ENHRY and CDR2 SYGVKD. The J segment lost 11 bases and the V segment lost 6 bases, leaving 10 bases of the junction unmatched. The CDR3 spans 14 residues. The CDR3 bases are TGTGCCATCAGGGAACAGGGGTTAGAGACACCCCTCCACTTT. Amino acid sequence: CAIREQGLETPLHF.

This chain links TRBV10-3 with TRBJ2-3, with 8 bases aligning to TRBD2. The CDR3 extends over 14 amino acids. The junction had 9 bases not matched to a gene; V was cut back by 10 bases and J by 3 bases. Germline V CDR1 and CDR2: ENHRY, SYGVKD. In DNA, the CDR3 is TGTGCCACAGAGGGACTAGAGAAAACAGATACGCAGTATTTT. The encoded protein is CATEGLEKTDTQYF.

The V gene is TRBV7-2, the J gene TRBJ2-6, with D tentatively TRBD2 (5 bases). The V gene's germline CDR1 is SGHTA and CDR2 FQGNSA. Trimming shortened V by 1 base and J by 0 bases, and 10 bases separated the two germline ends. This CDR3 spans 17 amino acids. The CDR3 DNA is TGTGCCAGCAGCTTAGGCCTAGCTTACTCTGGGGCCAACGTCCTGACTTTC. It translates to CASSLGLAYSGANVLTF. The complete variable domain, with remaining parts taken from reference TRBV7-2 and TRBJ2-6, reads GAGVSQSPSNKVTEKGKDVELRCDPISGHTALYWYRQSLGQGLEFLIYFQGNSAPDKSGLPSDRFSAERTGGSVSTLTIQRTQQEDSAVYLCASSLGLAYSGANVLTFGAGSRLTVL.

This clonotype was seen more than once but under ten times. The chain uses TRBV4-3 and TRBJ1-1, with D perhaps matching TRBD1 (5 bases). V was clipped by 0 bases and J by 12 bases, with 14 bases between them. This CDR3 is built from 13 residues. Germline CDR1 and CDR2: LGHNA and YSLEER. The CDR3 spells CASSQDHQGRTFF. The CDR3 DNA follows: TGCGCCAGCAGCCAAGATCATCAGGGTAGAACTTTCTTT.